These 18 T cell receptor beta chains originate from one sample sequenced in a study of shared clonotypes between healthy human individuals. Terminally differentiated effector memory CD45RA+ cells were excluded by CCR7 positive selection of CD45RO-negative cells. Method: immunoSEQ multiplex PCR; TCRdb's copy keeps in-frame clones and lacks some. This sample carries about 2.1 million clones, about 94% of them seen once, and the ten largest clones take over 1.5%. Sequenced material: naive CD8+ T cells from PBMCs. These receptors all come from a man aged 18 to 35 in good health. Some clones in this sample may be carry-over from other donors' samples.

The chain carries TRBV11-2 and TRBJ2-5; tentatively, D is TRBD2 (5 bases). V was cut by 1 base and J by 0 bases, with 9 bases left in between. The CDR3 is made up of 15 amino acids. Per germline, CDR1 SGHAT and CDR2 FQNNGV. This chain's CDR3 is CASSLGLAYQETQYF. The CDR3 region has the DNA TGTGCCAGCAGCTTAGGGCTAGCATACCAAGAGACCCAGTACTTC. Full variable domain (remainder filled in from reference TRBV11-2 and TRBJ2-5): EAGVAQSPRYKIIEKRQSVAFWCNPISGHATLYWYQQILGQGPKLLIQFQNNGVVDDSQLPKDRFSAERLKGVDSTLKIQPAKLEDSAVYLCASSLGLAYQETQYFGPGTRLLVL.

The chain is built from TRBV7-2 and TRBJ1-2; D gene uncertain. Germline V lookup: CDR1 SGHTA, CDR2 FQGNSA. With 7 bases removed from V and 4 bases from J, the gap between germline ends came to 10 bases. The CDR3 covers 12 residues. The DNA for the CDR3 is TGTGCCAGCACCCGAAGATCCTATGGCTACACCTTC. Its protein is CASTRRSYGYTF.

The genes are TRBV30 and TRBJ1-1; maybe TRBD1 (5 bases). Germline V gene lookup returns CDR1 GTSNPN and CDR2 SVGIG (reference sequence). Trimming left V 1 base short and J 2 bases short, with 17 bases between. The CDR3 has 16 amino acids. Here the CDR3 reads CAWSAFPRGPNTEAFF. In nucleotides, the CDR3 is TGTGCCTGGAGTGCGTTCCCTCGGGGACCCAACACTGAAGCTTTCTTT.

The rearrangement uses TRBV11-1 and TRBJ1-1, with 8 bases matching TRBD1. The V and J ends lost 2 bases and 5 bases, in that order; junction bases with no gene match: 7. Germline V CDR1 and CDR2: SGHAT, FQDESV (reference sequence). The CDR3 runs 15 residues. Written as DNA, the CDR3 is TGTGCCAGCAGCTTATCCAGGACAGGGCGAACTGAAGCTTTCTTT. Translating it yields CASSLSRTGRTEAFF. The variable domain in full, completed from reference TRBV11-1 and TRBJ1-1, reads EAEVAQSPRYKITEKSQAVAFWCDPISGHATLYWYRQILGQGPELLVQFQDESVVDDSQLPKDRFSAERLKGVDSTLKIQPAELGDSAMYLCASSLSRTGRTEAFFGQGTRLTVV.

The CDR3 DNA follows: TGTGCCAGCATTCGGGACAGTCCCTACGAGCAGTACTTC. It encodes CASIRDSPYEQYF. The J gene is TRBJ2-7, the V gene TRBV25-1; 7 bases are shared with TRBD1. The J segment lost 2 bases and the V segment lost 7 bases, leaving 5 bases of the junction unmatched. The CDR3 covers 13 residues. Germline-derived CDR1 and CDR2 are MGHDK and SYGVNS.

The chain is built from TRBV7-3 and TRBJ2-6, with a possible D match to TRBD2 (6 bases). Looked up from germline, CDR1 is SGHTA and CDR2 is FQGTGA. The length of the CDR3 is 16 residues. Trimming shortened V by 4 bases and J by 2 bases, and 12 bases separated the two germline ends. In nucleotides, the CDR3 is TGTGCCAGCAGCTCCGGCCGGGGGACTGGGGCCAACGTCCTGACTTTC. This encodes CASSSGRGTGANVLTF. Supplemented by reference TRBV7-3 and TRBJ2-6, the full variable domain reads GAGVSQTPSNKVTEKGKYVELRCDPISGHTALYWYRQSLGQGPEFLIYFQGTGAADDSGLPNDRFFAVRPEGSVSTLKIQRTERGDSAVYLCASSSGRGTGANVLTFGAGSRLTVL.

The rearrangement links TRBV7-6 to TRBJ2-2, with 13 bases identical to TRBD2. The length of the CDR3 is 20 residues. With V trimmed by 3 bases and J by 0 bases, 10 bases remained unmatched. Germline V gives CDR1 SGHVS, CDR2 FNYEAQ. The CDR3 coding sequence is TGTGCCAGCAGCTTTGATCGGACTAGCGGGAGACTCGCGAACACCGGGGAGCTGTTTTTT. Its protein product is CASSFDRTSGRLANTGELFF.

This chain connects TRBV29-1 to TRBJ1-2; D not resolved. The germline gives CDR1 SQVTM, CDR2 ANQGSEA. V lost 5 bases to trimming and J lost 5 bases, with 9 bases between them. The CDR3 is 11 residues long. CDR3 sequence reads: CSVSEIYGYTF. CDR3 bases: TGCAGCGTTTCAGAGATATATGGCTACACCTTC.

The V gene is TRBV9, the J gene TRBJ2-5, with 11 bases identical to TRBD2. Germline trimming cut 0 bases from V and 6 bases from J; bases unmatched to any gene: 1. This CDR3 spans 14 amino acids. Per germline, CDR1 SGDLS and CDR2 YYNGEE. As DNA, the CDR3 is TGTGCCAGCAGCGTAGGACTAGCGGGGAAGACCCAGTACTTC. Protein sequence: CASSVGLAGKTQYF. Using reference TRBV9 and TRBJ2-5 for the parts outside the CDR3, the full variable domain is DSGVTQTPKHLITATGQRVTLRCSPRSGDLSVYWYQQSLDQGLQFLIQYYNGEERAKGNILERFSAQQFPDLHSELNLSSLELGDSALYFCASSVGLAGKTQYFGPGTRLLVL.

This clone was found once. V usage is TRBV7-2 and J usage is TRBJ1-3; D is undetermined. The CDR3 runs 15 residues. V was pared by 3 bases and J by 0 bases, with 9 bases between. Germline-derived CDR1 and CDR2 are SGHTA and FQGNSA. CDR3 protein: CASSFWEPSGNTIYF. The DNA of the CDR3 is TGTGCCAGCAGCTTTTGGGAACCCTCTGGAAACACCATATATTTT.

For this clone: The sample holds other DNA sequences that translate to the same CDR3. This sequence joins TRBV6-1 and TRBJ2-7, with D perhaps matching TRBD1 (6 bases). The CDR3 spans 14 residues. CDR1 is MNHNS, CDR2 SASEGT, per germline. Trimming took 3 bases from V and 0 from J, leaving 9 bases between them. CDR3 loop: CASSDRGRSYEQYF. The CDR3 DNA reads TGTGCCAGCAGTGACAGGGGACGCTCCTACGAGCAGTACTTC.

The chain uses TRBV5-4 and TRBJ2-3; D is unresolved. This CDR3 comprises 16 residues. The V end was cut by 1 base, the J end by 2 bases, with 14 bases between. Germline V gene lookup returns CDR1 SGHNT and CDR2 YYREEE (reference sequence). In DNA, the CDR3 is TGTGCCAGCAGCTTGTATGAAGACCCTATCACAGATACGCAGTATTTT. Amino acids: CASSLYEDPITDTQYF.

J is TRBJ2-1 and V is TRBV28, with D perhaps TRBD2 (6 bases). Per germline, CDR1 MDHEN and CDR2 SYDVKM. Trimming stripped 3 bases from V and 6 bases from J, with 18 bases between. This CDR3 comprises 16 residues. The DNA of the CDR3 is TGTGCCAGCAGTTTCTCAGCTTCACTAGCTTTCAATGAGCAGTTCTTC. This sequence encodes CASSFSASLAFNEQFF.

This rearrangement joins TRBV4-1 to TRBJ2-1; TRBD2 agrees at 9 bases. Germline V gene sequence: CDR1 MGHRA, CDR2 YSYEKL. The CDR3 runs 17 residues. Germline trimming cut 5 bases from V and 0 bases from J; bases unmatched to any gene: 8. In nucleotides, the CDR3 is TGCGCCAGCAGCACCCGACTAGCGGCGAGCTCCTACAATGAGCAGTTCTTC. Translating gives CASSTRLAASSYNEQFF.

The V gene is TRBV10-1, the J gene TRBJ1-3, with D maybe TRBD1 (6 bases). The CDR3 runs to 14 residues. V was trimmed by 2 bases and J by 3 bases, leaving 8 bases between them. The germline V gene has CDR1 WNHNN and CDR2 SYGVQD (reference sequence). CDR3 in amino acids: CASSEDRYGNTIYF. As DNA, the CDR3 is TGCGCCAGCAGTGAGGACAGGTATGGAAACACCATATATTTT.

The chain links TRBV27 to TRBJ2-1, with TRBD2 as a possible D gene (6 bases). V was shortened by 1 base and J by 8 bases, with 9 bases between the two germline ends. The germline V gene has CDR1 MNHEY and CDR2 SMNVEV (reference sequence). The CDR3 length is 13 residues. The CDR3 here is CASSLFKRDEQFF. CDR3 bases: TGTGCCAGCAGTTTATTTAAGCGGGATGAGCAGTTCTTC.

The chain combines TRBV11-1 with TRBJ2-7; D unresolved. V dropped 2 bases and J dropped 2 bases, with 10 bases sitting between them. The CDR3 extends over 14 amino acids. Germline assignment: CDR1 SGHAT and CDR2 FQDESV (reference sequence). The CDR3 protein is CASSLTLMAYEQYF. The CDR3 DNA reads TGTGCCAGCAGCTTAACCCTGATGGCCTACGAGCAGTACTTC.

The chain employs TRBV30 and TRBJ1-1; no clear D. Looked up from germline, CDR1 is GTSNPN and CDR2 is SVGIG (reference sequence). Trimming pared 3 bases from V and 2 bases from J, leaving 10 bases between. This CDR3 spans 13 amino acids. The CDR3 region has the DNA TGTGCCTGGAGGTTGGGGTTAAACACTGAAGCTTTCTTT. Translation: CAWRLGLNTEAFF.